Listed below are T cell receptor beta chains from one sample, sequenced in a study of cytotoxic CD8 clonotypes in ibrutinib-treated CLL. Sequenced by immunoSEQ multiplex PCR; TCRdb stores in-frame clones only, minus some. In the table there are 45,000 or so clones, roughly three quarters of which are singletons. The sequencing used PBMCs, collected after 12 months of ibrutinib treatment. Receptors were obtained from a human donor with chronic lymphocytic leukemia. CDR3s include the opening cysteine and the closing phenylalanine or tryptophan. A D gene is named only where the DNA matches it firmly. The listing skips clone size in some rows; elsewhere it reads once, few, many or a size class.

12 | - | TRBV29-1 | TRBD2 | CSVDSGSDEQFF
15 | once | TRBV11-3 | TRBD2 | CASSSLAGTYNEQFF
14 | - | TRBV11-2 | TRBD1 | CASGSTGEAGELFF
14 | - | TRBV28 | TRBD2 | CASSPGGLSHEQYF
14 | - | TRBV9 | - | CASSPLAGSSSQYF
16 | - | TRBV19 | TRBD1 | CASSITTGGVIYGYTF
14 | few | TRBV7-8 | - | CASSLVALAYEQYF
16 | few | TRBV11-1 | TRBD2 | CASSPWTSGSYNEQFF
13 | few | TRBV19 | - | CASSRTSRTEAFF
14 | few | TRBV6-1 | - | CASSEWAAGNTIYF
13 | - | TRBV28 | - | CASRDDSTDTQYF
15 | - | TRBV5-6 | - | CASSGKGEGLYEQYF
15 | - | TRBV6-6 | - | CASSWDNSNTGELFF
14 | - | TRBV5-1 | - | CASSLGQTYTEAFF
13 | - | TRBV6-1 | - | CASSEYRFVGLHF
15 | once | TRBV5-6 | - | CASSARGVGTDTQYF